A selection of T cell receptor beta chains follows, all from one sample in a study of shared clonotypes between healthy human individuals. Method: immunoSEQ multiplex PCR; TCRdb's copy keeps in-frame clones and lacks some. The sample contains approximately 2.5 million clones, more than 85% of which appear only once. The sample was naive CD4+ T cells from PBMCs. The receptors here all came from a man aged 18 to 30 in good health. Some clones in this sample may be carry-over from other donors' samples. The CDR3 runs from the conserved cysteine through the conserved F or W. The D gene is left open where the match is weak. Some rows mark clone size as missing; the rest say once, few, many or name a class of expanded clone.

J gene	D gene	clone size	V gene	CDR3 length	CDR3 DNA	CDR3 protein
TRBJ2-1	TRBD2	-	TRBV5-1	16	TGCGCCAGCAGCTACTTAGCGGGAGGGCCCCTCCATGAGCAGTTCTTC	CASSYLAGGPLHEQFF
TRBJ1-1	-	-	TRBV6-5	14	TGTGCCAGCAGTTACTCGAGCAGATCCACTGAAGCTTTCTTT	CASSYSSRSTEAFF
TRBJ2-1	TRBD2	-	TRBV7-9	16	TGTGCCAGCAGCCCGCACGGGACTAGCGGTTACAATGAGCAGTTCTTC	CASSPHGTSGYNEQFF
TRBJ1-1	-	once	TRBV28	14	TGTGCCAGCAGTTTCGACGGGCGGGTTACTGAAGCTTTCTTT	CASSFDGRVTEAFF
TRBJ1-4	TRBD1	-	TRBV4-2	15	TGTGCCAGCAGCCATAAACAGGGGCCGAATGAAAAACTGTTTTTT	CASSHKQGPNEKLFF
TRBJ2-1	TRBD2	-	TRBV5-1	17	TGCGCCAGCAGCTTGGGGTACGCGGGAGGCTCCTACAATGAGCAGTTCTTC	CASSLGYAGGSYNEQFF
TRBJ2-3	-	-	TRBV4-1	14	TGCGCCAGCAGCCTTCAGGGCGAGTCAGATACGCAGTATTTT	CASSLQGESDTQYF
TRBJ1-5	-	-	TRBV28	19	TGTGCCAGCAGTTTGCGGGCGAAAGTGTCGACCACGCACAATCAGCCCCAGCATTTT	CASSLRAKVSTTHNQPQHF
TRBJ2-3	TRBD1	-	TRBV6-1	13	TGTGCCAGCCGACAGGGCGGCACAGATACGCAGTATTTT	CASRQGGTDTQYF
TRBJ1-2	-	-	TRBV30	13	TGTGCCTGCTCCGCCGATCGAGGGACTTCTCCCACCTTC	CACSADRGTSPTF
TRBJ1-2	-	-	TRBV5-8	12	TGTGCCAGCAGCTTGGAAGGGTATGGCTACACCTTC	CASSLEGYGYTF
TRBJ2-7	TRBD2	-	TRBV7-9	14	TGTGCCAGCAGCTTATTGCGGGAGGGAAACGAGCAGTACTTC	CASSLLREGNEQYF
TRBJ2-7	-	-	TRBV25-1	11	TGTGCCAGCTCCCAGACGCACGAGCAGTACTTC	CASSQTHEQYF
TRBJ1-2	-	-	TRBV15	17	TGTGCCACCAGCAGAGATATAGGGGCTTTGGGGAACTATGGCTACACCTTC	CATSRDIGALGNYGYTF
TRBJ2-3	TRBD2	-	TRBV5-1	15	TGCGCCAGCAGCTCAAGGACTAGCGGGAGAGATACGCAGTATTTT	CASSSRTSGRDTQYF
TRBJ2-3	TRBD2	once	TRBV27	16	TGTGCCAGCAGTTTATTCGGACTAGCGGACACAGATACGCAGTATTTT	CASSLFGLADTDTQYF
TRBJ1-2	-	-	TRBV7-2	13	TGTGCCAGCAGCTTAGTTCCCCAAGGGGGCTACACCTTC	CASSLVPQGGYTF
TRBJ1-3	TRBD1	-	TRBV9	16	TGTGCCAGCACTCGAGTACCAGGGGGCTCTGGAAACACCATATATTTT	CASTRVPGGSGNTIYF
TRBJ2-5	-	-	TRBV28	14	TGTGCCACCGTTAAACTAAAAAACGCAGAGACCCAGTACTTC	CATVKLKNAETQYF
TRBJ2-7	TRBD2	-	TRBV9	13	TGTGCCAGCAGCCCGGGACTAGCGAACGAGCAGTACTTC	CASSPGLANEQYF
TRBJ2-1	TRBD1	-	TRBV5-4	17	TGTGCCAGCAGCTTGGATTTAGGGACAGGGAATTACAATGAGCAGTTCTTC	CASSLDLGTGNYNEQFF
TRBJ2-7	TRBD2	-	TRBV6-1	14	TGTGCCAGCAGGTGGACTAGCGGGATTTACGAGCAGTACTTC	CASRWTSGIYEQYF
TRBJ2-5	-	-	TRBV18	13	TGTGCCAGCTCACTGGCCAGACAAGAGACCCAGTACTTC	CASSLARQETQYF
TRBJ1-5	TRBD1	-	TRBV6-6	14	TGTGCCAGCAGTTACTCGACAGGGATTCAGCCCCAGCATTTT	CASSYSTGIQPQHF
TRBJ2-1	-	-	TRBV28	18	TGTGCCAGCAGGACTCCCCCGGGAGCGGGTTATACCTACAATGAGCAGTTCTTC	CASRTPPGAGYTYNEQFF
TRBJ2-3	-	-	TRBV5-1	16	TGCGCCAGCAGCTTGGTTGCGGCCCTTAGCACAGATACGCAGTATTTT	CASSLVAALSTDTQYF
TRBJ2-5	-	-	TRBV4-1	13	TGCGCCAGCAGCCAAGCCCTTCAAGAGACCCAGTACTTC	CASSQALQETQYF
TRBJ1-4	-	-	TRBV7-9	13	TGTGCCAGCAGTCCGGACGGAAATGAAAAACTGTTTTTT	CASSPDGNEKLFF
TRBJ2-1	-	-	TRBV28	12	TGTGCCAGCAGTTTTTCGGGGCGTGAGCAGTTCTTC	CASSFSGREQFF
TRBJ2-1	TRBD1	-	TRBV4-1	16	TGCGCCAGCAGCTTACCGACAGGGGGCATAAGTAATGAGCAGTTCTTC	CASSLPTGGISNEQFF
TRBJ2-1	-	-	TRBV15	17	TGTGCCACCAGCAAAGAGCCCCTAGCGCCGACCTACAATGAGCAGTTCTTC	CATSKEPLAPTYNEQFF
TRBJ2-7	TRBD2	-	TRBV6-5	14	TGTGCCACCCACCCCCCGGGAGGGCTCTACGAGCAGTACTTC	CATHPPGGLYEQYF
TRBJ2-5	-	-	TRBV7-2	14	TGTGCCAGCAGCCCCAGTCACGCCTCGGAGACCCAGTACTTC	CASSPSHASETQYF
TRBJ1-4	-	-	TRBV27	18	TGTGCCAGCAGTCAGGCAAGGACCGCCCATGCAACTAATGAAAAACTGTTTTTT	CASSQARTAHATNEKLFF
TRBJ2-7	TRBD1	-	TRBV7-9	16	TGTGCCAGCAGCTCGGGAGAGGGACAGGGGGCCTACGAGCAGTACTTC	CASSSGEGQGAYEQYF
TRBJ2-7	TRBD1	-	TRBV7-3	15	TGTGCCAGCAGGTTAAAGGGTCAGGGGGCGGAGGAGCAGTACTTC	CASRLKGQGAEEQYF
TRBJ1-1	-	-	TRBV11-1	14	TGTGCCAGCAGCTTGTATCTAGGCAACACTGAAGCTTTCTTT	CASSLYLGNTEAFF